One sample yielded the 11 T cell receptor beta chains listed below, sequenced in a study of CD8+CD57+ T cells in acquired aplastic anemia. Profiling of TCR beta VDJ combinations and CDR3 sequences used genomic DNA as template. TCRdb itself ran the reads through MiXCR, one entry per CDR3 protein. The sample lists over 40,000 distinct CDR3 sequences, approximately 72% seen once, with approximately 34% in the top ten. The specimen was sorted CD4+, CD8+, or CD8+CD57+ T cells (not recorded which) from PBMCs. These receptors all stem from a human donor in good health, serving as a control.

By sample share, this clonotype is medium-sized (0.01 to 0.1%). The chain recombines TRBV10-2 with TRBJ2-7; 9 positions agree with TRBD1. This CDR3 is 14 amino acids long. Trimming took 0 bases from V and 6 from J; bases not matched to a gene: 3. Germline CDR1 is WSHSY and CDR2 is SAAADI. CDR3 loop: CASSESGTGFEQYF. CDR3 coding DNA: TGCGCCAGCAGTGAGTCTGGGACAGGGTTCGAGCAGTACTTC.

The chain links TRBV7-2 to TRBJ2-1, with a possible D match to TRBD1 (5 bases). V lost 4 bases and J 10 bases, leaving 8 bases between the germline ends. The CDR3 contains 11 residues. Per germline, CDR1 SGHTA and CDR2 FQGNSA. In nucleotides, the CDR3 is TGTGCCAGCAGCTCCGGACACGAGCAGTTCTTC. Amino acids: CASSSGHEQFF.

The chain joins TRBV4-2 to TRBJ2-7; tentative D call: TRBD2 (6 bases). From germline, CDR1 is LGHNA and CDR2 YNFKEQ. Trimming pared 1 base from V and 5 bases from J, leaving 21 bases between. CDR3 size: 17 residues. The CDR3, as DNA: TGTGCCAGCAGCCAAGCCCCCCCGGGGGAAATAGGGAACGAGCAGTACTTC. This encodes CASSQAPPGEIGNEQYF.

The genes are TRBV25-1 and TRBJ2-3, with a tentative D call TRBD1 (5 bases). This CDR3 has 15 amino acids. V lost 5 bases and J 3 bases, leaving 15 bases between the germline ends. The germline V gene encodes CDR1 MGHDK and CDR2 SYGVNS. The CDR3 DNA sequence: TGTGCCAGCAGTAGGCAACAGGATACTACAGATACGCAGTATTTT. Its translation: CASSRQQDTTDTQYF.

CDR3 in amino acids: CASSPSDRIYEQYF. The CDR3 DNA follows: TGTGCCAGCAGCCCCAGTGACAGGATTTACGAGCAGTACTTC. The J gene is TRBJ2-7, the V gene TRBV2; D may be TRBD1 (6 bases). V lost 6 bases and J lost 4, with 16 bases in between. The V gene's germline CDR1 is SNHLY and CDR2 FYNNEI. CDR3 length: 14 amino acids. The complete variable domain, with remaining parts taken from reference TRBV2 and TRBJ2-7, reads EPEVTQTPSHQVTQMGQEVILRCVPISNHLYFYWYRQILGQKVEFLVSFYNNEISEKSEIFDDQFSVERPDGSNFTLKIRSTKLEDSAMYFCASSPSDRIYEQYFGPGTRLTVT.

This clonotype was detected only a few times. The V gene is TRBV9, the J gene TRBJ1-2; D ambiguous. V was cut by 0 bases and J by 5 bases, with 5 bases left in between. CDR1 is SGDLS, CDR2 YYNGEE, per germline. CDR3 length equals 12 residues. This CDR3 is CASSVGGYGYTF. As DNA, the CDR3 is TGTGCCAGCAGCGTAGGTGGATATGGCTACACCTTC.

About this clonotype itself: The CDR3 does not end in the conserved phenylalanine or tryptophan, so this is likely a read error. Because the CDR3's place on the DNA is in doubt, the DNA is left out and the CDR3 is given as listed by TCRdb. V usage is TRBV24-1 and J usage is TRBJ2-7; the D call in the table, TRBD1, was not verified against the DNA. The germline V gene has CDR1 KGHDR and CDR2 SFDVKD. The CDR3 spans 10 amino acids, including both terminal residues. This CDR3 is CATSGNRPPY.

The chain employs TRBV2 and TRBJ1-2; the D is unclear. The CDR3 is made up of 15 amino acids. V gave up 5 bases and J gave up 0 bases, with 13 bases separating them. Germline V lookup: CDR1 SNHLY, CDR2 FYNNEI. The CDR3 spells CASSPDIITNYGYTF. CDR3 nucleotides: TGTGCCAGCAGTCCCGACATAATCACTAACTATGGCTACACCTTC.

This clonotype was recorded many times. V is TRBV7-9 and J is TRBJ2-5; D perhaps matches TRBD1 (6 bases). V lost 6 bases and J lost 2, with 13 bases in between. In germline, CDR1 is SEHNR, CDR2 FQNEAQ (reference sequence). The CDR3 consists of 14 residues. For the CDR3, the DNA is TGTGCCAGCAGGTATCTGACAGGACAAGAGACCCAGTACTTC. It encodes CASRYLTGQETQYF.

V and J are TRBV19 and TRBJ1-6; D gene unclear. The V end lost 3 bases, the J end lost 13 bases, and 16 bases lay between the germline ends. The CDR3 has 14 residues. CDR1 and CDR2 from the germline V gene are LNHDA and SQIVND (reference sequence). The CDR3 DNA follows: TGTGCCAGTAGTATGTCGTCTTGGGGTTCGCCCCTCCACTTT. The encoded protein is CASSMSSWGSPLHF.

DNA for the CDR3: TGTGCCAGTATTTCCTTGACAGGAAACTATGGCTACACCTTC. Translated: CASISLTGNYGYTF. The chain employs TRBV19 and TRBJ1-2, with D possibly TRBD1 on 6 matching bases. Germline V gene data show CDR1 as LNHDA and CDR2 as SQIVND (reference sequence). Trimming removed 7 bases from V and 2 bases from J, with 14 bases in between. The CDR3 sequence is 14 residues long.